Following are 17 T cell receptor beta chains from one sample sequenced in a study of blood T cell repertoires in COVID-19. The protocol was immunoSEQ multiplex PCR, while the TCRdb copy is restricted to in-frame clones and leaves out a portion. The repertoire includes around 300,000 clones, over 75% of them detected once, and about 14% sits in the top ten. The sample consisted of peripheral blood. The receptor source for this set is a human donor in a cohort sampled during active COVID-19.

This chain uses TRBV19 with TRBJ2-2, with TRBD1 identical over 10 bases. CDR1 is LNHDA, CDR2 SQIVND, per germline (reference sequence). The CDR3 runs to 15 residues. Trimming took 2 bases from V and 6 from J; bases not matched to a gene: 3. CDR3 in DNA: TGTGCCAGTAGTATAAGGACAGGGGGATCCGGGGAGCTGTTTTTT. Amino acids: CASSIRTGGSGELFF. The entire variable domain, with the rest obtained from reference TRBV19 and TRBJ2-2, is as follows: DGGITQSPKYLFRKEGQNVTLSCEQNLNHDAMYWYRQDPGQGLRLIYYSQIVNDFQKGDIAEGYSVSREKKESFPLTVTSAQKNPTAFYLCASSIRTGGSGELFFGEGSRLTVL.

The chain has TRBV7-2 and TRBJ2-5; D perhaps matches TRBD2 (6 bases). Trimming stripped 3 bases from V and 4 bases from J, with 12 bases between. Germline CDR1 and CDR2: SGHTA and FQGNSA. The length of the CDR3 is 14 residues. The CDR3 region has the DNA TGTGCCAGCAGCTTTGGCGGGATGGGAGAGACCCAGTACTTC. It specifies CASSFGGMGETQYF.

The chain carries TRBV7-9 and TRBJ2-4; D call uncertain. Germline V gene lookup returns CDR1 SEHNR and CDR2 FQNEAQ (reference sequence). V dropped 1 base and J dropped 2 bases, with 12 bases sitting between them. The CDR3 loop spans 16 amino acids. The CDR3 nucleotides are TGTGCCAGCAGCTTAGGACAAGGTACTTCCAAAAACATTCAGTACTTC. It specifies CASSLGQGTSKNIQYF.

This clone was recorded a few times. The chain employs TRBV3-1 (or the pseudogene TRBV3-2) and TRBJ2-2; the match to TRBD2 covers 7 bases. The V gene's germline CDR1 is LGHDT and CDR2 YNNKEL (reference sequence). V lost 2 bases, J lost 0 bases, and 12 bases stayed unmatched. CDR3 length equals 19 residues. The CDR3 DNA reads TGTGCCAGCAGCCAAACCCCATCCGGACTAGTCGCGAACACCGGGGAGCTGTTTTTT. This encodes CASSQTPSGLVANTGELFF.

The chain couples TRBV9 to TRBJ2-2; the match to TRBD2 covers 9 bases. CDR1 is SGDLS, CDR2 YYNGEE, per germline. The length of the CDR3 is 15 residues. The V and J ends lost 0 bases and 6 bases, in that order; junction bases with no gene match: 3. DNA for the CDR3: TGTGCCAGCAGCGTAGGCGGGAGGGGTGCCGGGGAGCTGTTTTTT. Amino acid sequence: CASSVGGRGAGELFF.

The rearrangement uses TRBV14 and TRBJ1-1; D is undetermined. The CDR3 runs 13 residues. V lost 6 bases and J lost 0, with 8 bases in between. The germline V gene encodes CDR1 SGHDN and CDR2 FVKESK. CDR3 amino acids: CASSATLNTEAFF. DNA of the CDR3: TGTGCCAGCAGTGCGACATTGAACACTGAAGCTTTCTTT.

The chain joins TRBV5-1 to TRBJ2-7; the match to TRBD2 covers 11 bases. The CDR3 totals 14 residues. V shed 8 bases, J shed 4 bases, and the junction held 8 bases outside the gene matches. Germline values: CDR1 SGHRS, CDR2 YFSETQ. The CDR3 sequence is CASKRLAGYYEQYF. The CDR3 DNA reads as TGCGCCAGTAAGAGACTAGCGGGGTATTACGAGCAGTACTTC.

This clone was picked up a small number of times. This rearrangement joins TRBV19 to TRBJ2-2; D gene uncertain. V gave up 7 bases and J gave up 5 bases, with 14 bases separating them. Germline values: CDR1 LNHDA, CDR2 SQIVND (reference sequence). This CDR3 spans 14 amino acids. The CDR3 sequence: CASNEFGATGELFF. The CDR3, as DNA: TGTGCCAGTAACGAATTTGGAGCAACCGGGGAGCTGTTTTTT.

The sample holds one count of this clone. The rearrangement uses TRBV7-2 and TRBJ1-2; 7 positions agree with TRBD1. Trimming removed 6 bases from V and 8 bases from J; junction bases left unmatched: 9. This CDR3 has 13 amino acids. CDR1 SGHTA and CDR2 FQGNSA come from the germline V gene. In DNA, the CDR3 is TGTGCCAGCAGAGCCGGGACAGCGACGGGCTACACCTTC. This gives the protein CASRAGTATGYTF.

The V call is TRBV27, the J call TRBJ2-5; 8 positions match TRBD1. CDR3 size: 14 residues. After removal of 6 bases from V and 1 base from J, the junction contained 4 bases not matched to a gene. Germline loops: CDR1 MNHEY, CDR2 SMNVEV (reference sequence). In DNA form, the CDR3 reads TGTGCCAGCAGGCGGACAGGGACCCAAGAGACCCAGTACTTC. This gives the protein CASRRTGTQETQYF.

In regard to this clone: Distinct nucleotide sequences in the sample also encode this CDR3. The V call is TRBV27, the J call TRBJ2-7, with 12 bases fitting TRBD1. V shed 3 bases and J 7 bases; nucleotides not matched to a gene: 4. The CDR3 extends over 14 amino acids. Per germline, CDR1 MNHEY and CDR2 SMNVEV (reference sequence). The CDR3 here is CASSLGTGGGEQYF. Written as DNA, the CDR3 is TGTGCCAGCAGTTTGGGGACAGGGGGCGGAGAGCAGTACTTC.

The chain links TRBV20-1 to TRBJ2-7; unclear D gene. Trimming shortened V by 5 bases and J by 1 base, and 6 bases separated the two germline ends. The CDR3 runs 11 residues. Germline V gene lookup returns CDR1 DFQATT and CDR2 SNEGSKA (reference sequence). CDR3 residues: CSASPSYEQYF. The DNA for the CDR3 is TGCAGTGCTTCCCCGTCCTACGAGCAGTACTTC.

This chain links TRBV5-1 with TRBJ2-3; 8 positions agree with TRBD1. CDR1 SGHRS and CDR2 YFSETQ come from the germline V gene. There are 16 residues in the CDR3. Unmatched junction bases numbered 11, after V lost 7 bases and J lost 1 base. CDR3 DNA: TGCGCCAGCCTCCCGCAGGGGGCCGGGGGCACAGATACGCAGTATTTT. This sequence encodes CASLPQGAGGTDTQYF. Variable domain in full (rest from reference TRBV5-1 and TRBJ2-3): KAGVTQTPRYLIKTRGQQVTLSCSPISGHRSVSWYQQTPGQGLQFLFEYFSETQRNKGNFPGRFSGRQFSNSRSEMNVSTLELGDSALYLCASLPQGAGGTDTQYFGPGTRLTVL.

This clone has only a few counts. CDR3 DNA: TGTGCCAGCAGCTCCGGGGCTAGCGGGATCAACAATGAGCAGTTCTTC. Its protein is CASSSGASGINNEQFF. The chain is built from TRBV5-4 and TRBJ2-1; 9 nucleotides agree with TRBD2. The CDR3 covers 16 residues. The V gene end was trimmed by 3 bases and the J gene end by 5 bases; junction bases not matched to a gene: 9. The germline V gene encodes CDR1 SGHNT and CDR2 YYREEE (reference sequence). Full variable domain (outside the CDR3, taken from reference TRBV5-4 and TRBJ2-1): ETGVTQSPTHLIKTRGQQVTLRCSSQSGHNTVSWYQQALGQGPQFIFQYYREEENGRGNFPPRFSGLQFPNYSSELNVNALELDDSALYLCASSSGASGINNEQFFGPGTRLTVL.

Only one count was recorded for this clone. This sequence joins TRBV28 and TRBJ1-1, with 7 bases that match TRBD1. The CDR3 sequence is 13 residues long. Germline lookup yields CDR1 MDHEN and CDR2 SYDVKM. V trimming: 11 bases; J trimming: 3 bases; junction bases outside the gene matches: 9. The CDR3 region is CAGRDSRHTEAFF. CDR3 bases: TGTGCCGGCCGGGACAGCCGGCACACTGAAGCTTTCTTT.

There are a few counts of this clone. DNA of the CDR3: TGTGCCAGCAAAGACAGGTTAACGAACACCGGGGAGCTGTTTTTT. It translates to CASKDRLTNTGELFF. The rearrangement links TRBV2 to TRBJ2-2; the D gene is possibly TRBD1 (6 bases). This CDR3 is 15 amino acids long. Per the germline V gene, CDR1 is SNHLY and CDR2 is FYNNEI. Trimming took 7 bases from V and 0 from J, leaving 12 bases between them.

CDR3 coding DNA: TGTGCCAGCAGCACACAGGGGTCGAATCAGCCCCAGCATTTT. It specifies CASSTQGSNQPQHF. The chain combines TRBV5-4 with TRBJ1-5; 7 nucleotides match TRBD1. This CDR3 comprises 14 residues. Unmatched junction bases numbered 5, after V lost 4 bases and J lost 4 bases. Looked up from germline, CDR1 is SGHNT and CDR2 is YYREEE (reference sequence).